This TCR beta chain was captured by sequencing in a study of CD8+ T cells in alopecia areata. Study conclusions and caveats: Relative to normal scalp, lesional scalp, especially alopecia totalis/universalis, showed higher clonality. It was less clear whether patients shared TCRs than it was in mice, possibly because of HLA.

PBMCs served as the source from which CD4+ and CD8+ T cells were sorted. Points on this clone: Its antigen is currently unknown.

This CDR3 is 15 amino acids long. V was trimmed by 1 base and J by 0 bases, leaving 9 bases between them. CDR1 and CDR2 (germline): SGHRS, YFSETQ. Extracted RNA was reverse transcribed into cDNA, the sequencing template. Clones were read by immunoSEQ multiplex PCR, and TCRdb kept only the in-frame ones, dropping some. The sample carries approximately 98,000 clones, around 59% recorded once. Source material: CD8+ T cells sorted from blood. The rearrangement links TRBV5-1 to TRBJ2-3; D perhaps matches TRBD2 (5 bases). This receptor was identified in a human donor in good health. CDR3 in amino acids: CASSLYTGSTDTQYF. CDR3 nucleotides: TGCGCCAGCAGCTTGTACACGGGAAGCACAGATACGCAGTATTTT.